This T cell receptor (beta chain) was observed in a study of T-cell reconstitution after alpha-beta-depleted transplantation in children. The CDR3 covers 14 residues. The V end lost 7 bases, the J end lost 2 bases, and 14 bases lay between the germline ends. The library targeted TCRbeta and was prepared with unique molecular identifiers. Via MiXCR, TCRdb re-called the PCR reads, giving one row per CDR3 protein. The data hold approximately 270,000 distinct CDR3 sequences, with 9.5% to 10% observed a single time. The TCR sequence derives from a human donor who donated a stem cell graft to a child with SCID. The sequencing here drew on PBMCs from the stem cell graft donor, taken from the stem cell graft. This rearrangement joins TRBV12-3 or TRBV12-4 to TRBJ2-5, with TRBD1 as a possible D gene (5 bases). CDR3 sequence reads: CASTEAGQQETQYF. Here the CDR3 DNA reads TGTGCCAGCACAGAGGCAGGACAACAAGAGACCCAGTACTTC.